A selection of T cell receptor beta chains follows, all from one sample in a study of molecular identifiers for immune sequencing clone quantification. TCRdb reanalysed the PCR reads using MiXCR and keeps one entry per CDR3 protein. The profile shows approximately 670,000 distinct CDR3 sequences, less than 20% of them singletons. The sample consisted of naive CD8+ T cells from blood, with Jurkat cell RNA spiked in. These receptors were collected from a human donor in good health. Some libraries in this study had Jurkat cell RNA spiked in. Each CDR3 is given with its conserved first and last residue. The D gene is left open where the match is weak. Only some rows state a clone size, as once, few, many or a class for expanded clones.

TRBJ1-1	NA	TRBV2	many	TGTGCCAGCAGTCTCTCCCCAAGTAACATGAACACTGAAGCTTTCTTT	CASSLSPSNMNTEAFF
TRBJ1-5	TRBD1	TRBV27	many	TGTGCCAGCAGTTCCCAGGGGGCGAATCAGCCCCAGCATTTT	CASSSQGANQPQHF
TRBJ1-1	NA	TRBV4-3	many	TGCGCCAGCAGCCAAGATCGGTACGCAATGAACACTGAAGCTTTCTTT	CASSQDRYAMNTEAFF
TRBJ2-3	TRBD1	TRBV20-1	NA	TGCAGTGCTAGGTCCGGGACAGGCGGTACAGATACGCAGTATTTT	CSARSGTGGTDTQYF
TRBJ2-5	TRBD2	TRBV12-5	few	TGTGCTAGTGGTGACCCCTCCGCCCCTAGCGGGGGGGCCCTCCAAGAGACCCAGTACTTC	CASGDPSAPSGGALQETQYF
TRBJ2-7	NA	TRBV29-1	NA	TGCAGCGCCAAGACAAATGCCTACGAGCAGTACTTC	CSAKTNAYEQYF
TRBJ2-5	NA	TRBV12-3/TRBV12-4	many	TGTGCCAGCAGTGGGTCTAGGGAGACCCAGTACTTC	CASSGSRETQYF
TRBJ1-2	TRBD1	TRBV12-3/TRBV12-4	many	TGTGCCAGCAGATCCCCGGGACAGGGGTCCCTGGGCTACACCTTC	CASRSPGQGSLGYTF
TRBJ2-7	TRBD1	TRBV29-1	few	TGCAGCGTCTACGGGACAGGGGGCCACTACGAGCAGTACTTC	CSVYGTGGHYEQYF
TRBJ2-7	NA	TRBV20-1	many	TGCAGTGCTAACGGACAGAGATACTCCTACGAGCAGTACTTC	CSANGQRYSYEQYF
TRBJ2-2	NA	TRBV12-3/TRBV12-4	few	TGTGCCAGCAGTCATCTGAGCGGGGAGCTGTTTTTT	CASSHLSGELFF
TRBJ2-7	NA	TRBV5-6	NA	TGTGCCAGCAGTCGGGGCAACTACGAGCAGTACTTC	CASSRGNYEQYF
TRBJ2-3	TRBD1	TRBV11-3	many	TGTGCCAGCAGCTTAGGAGGGACAGGGCAGTATTTT	CASSLGGTGQYF
TRBJ2-4	NA	TRBV15	many	TGTGCCACCAGCAGAGATTTATGGGACGGTAGTCTAGCCAAAAACATTCAGTACTTC	CATSRDLWDGSLAKNIQYF
TRBJ2-5	TRBD2	TRBV7-2	few	TGTGCCAGCACTCGAAAGGGCCTAGCGGGGGGCCGGGGAGAGACCCAGTACTTC	CASTRKGLAGGRGETQYF
TRBJ2-6	NA	TRBV30	many	TGTGCCTGGAGAGGCGGGACGCCTACACTAGGAGAGCGCTCTGGGGCCAACGTCCTGACTTTC	CAWRGGTPTLGERSGANVLTF
TRBJ2-1	NA	TRBV28	many	TGTGCCAGCAGGGACAATGAGCAGTTCTTC	CASRDNEQFF
TRBJ2-5	NA	TRBV4-1	many	TGCGCCAGCAGCCAAGGTTTGATGGAGACCCAGTACTTC	CASSQGLMETQYF
TRBJ1-1	TRBD1	TRBV27	few	TGTGCCAGCAGTTTATTTTATACCTCCGAGGGGGCGCTACCGAACACTGAAGCTTTCTTT	CASSLFYTSEGALPNTEAFF
TRBJ2-3	TRBD1	TRBV5-5	many	TGTGCCAGCAGCACCCCACAGGGGAAGACAGATACGCAGTATTTT	CASSTPQGKTDTQYF
TRBJ2-1	NA	TRBV7-2	many	TGTGCCAGCAGCTTACTAGGCCCGCAGCGGGTACTCTACAATGAGCAGTTCTTC	CASSLLGPQRVLYNEQFF
TRBJ2-6	NA	TRBV7-9	many	TGTGCCAGCAGCTCAACAGGGTCTGGGGCCAACGTCCTGACTTTC	CASSSTGSGANVLTF
TRBJ1-2	TRBD1	TRBV5-1	few	TGCGCCAGCAGCTTTGAACAGGGGCCCTATGGCTACACCTTC	CASSFEQGPYGYTF
TRBJ1-5	NA	TRBV27	many	TGTGCCAGCAGTTTATCGAGTCGGGGCAATCAGCCCCAGCATTTT	CASSLSSRGNQPQHF
TRBJ1-5	NA	TRBV6-1	many	TGTGCCAGCAGTGAGGAGGTTGGGGGTCTAAGCAATCAGCCCCAGCATTTT	CASSEEVGGLSNQPQHF
TRBJ1-4	NA	TRBV6-1	many	TGTGCCAGCAGTGAACTCACATCAACTAATGAAAAACTGTTTTTT	CASSELTSTNEKLFF
TRBJ1-1	NA	TRBV20-1	many	TGCAGTGCACCGCAGGGCGGCACTGAAGCTTTCTTT	CSAPQGGTEAFF
TRBJ2-3	NA	TRBV20-1	many	TGCAGTGCTAGACCTGACTCTTCCAGGGGAGGGAGCACAGATACGCAGTATTTT	CSARPDSSRGGSTDTQYF
TRBJ1-3	NA	TRBV6-2/TRBV6-3	few	TGTGCCAGCATCACCTCGCCGGGACTGATCTCTGGAAACACCATATATTTT	CASITSPGLISGNTIYF
TRBJ1-5	NA	TRBV20-1	many	TGCAGTGCTAGTAAACAGTCTTATAGCAATCAGCCCCAGCATTTT	CSASKQSYSNQPQHF
TRBJ2-7	NA	TRBV30	many	TGTGCCTGGGGGGGTTACGAGCAGTACTTC	CAWGGYEQYF
TRBJ2-7	NA	TRBV5-6	few	TGTGCCAGCAGCTTCGGGGGCTACGAGCAGTGCTTC	CASSFGGYEQCF
TRBJ2-1	NA	TRBV12-3/TRBV12-4	NA	TGTGCCAGCAGCACGGCGCAACACCCCAATGAGCAGTTCTTC	CASSTAQHPNEQFF
TRBJ1-1	NA	TRBV7-9	few	TGTGCCAGCAGCACCATGACCGAAATATACACTGAAGCTTTCTTT	CASSTMTEIYTEAFF
TRBJ2-1	NA	TRBV11-2	many	TGTGCCAGCAGCTTACAGGCGGAGCAGTTCTTC	CASSLQAEQFF
TRBJ1-2	NA	TRBV13	many	TGTGCCAGCAGCTTGTTTACGGAGAGACTTTCTAACTATGGCTACACCTTC	CASSLFTERLSNYGYTF
TRBJ2-1	TRBD2	TRBV4-1	NA	TGCGCCAGCAGCCCAGAAGGACTAGCGGGGGGTAATGAGCAGTTCTTC	CASSPEGLAGGNEQFF
TRBJ1-1	TRBD1	TRBV14	NA	TGTGCCAGCAGCCAAGTCCCAGGGGGCATCTTTAACACTGAAGCTTTCTTT	CASSQVPGGIFNTEAFF
TRBJ1-3	NA	TRBV14	many	TGTGCCAGCAGCCAACTTCCCAACTCTGGAAACACCATATATTTT	CASSQLPNSGNTIYF
TRBJ2-1	NA	TRBV14	many	TGTGCCAGCAGCCAATCCGGGCCGCGGGATGAGCAGTTCTTC	CASSQSGPRDEQFF
TRBJ2-7	TRBD1	TRBV6-6	NA	TGTGCCAGCAGTTACTCGTTGCAGGGGGTGACCTCCTACGAGCAGTACTTC	CASSYSLQGVTSYEQYF
TRBJ2-2	TRBD2	TRBV7-9	many	TGTGCCAGCAGCCCCCGACTAGCGGGAGGGCCCTGGGAGCTGTTTTTT	CASSPRLAGGPWELFF
TRBJ2-3	NA	TRBV25-1	many	TGTGCCAGCAGTGAGAGGTTTGGCAGTAGCACAGATACGCAGTATTTT	CASSERFGSSTDTQYF
TRBJ2-1	TRBD1	TRBV28	NA	TGTGCCAGCAGTTCCCGACAGGGTTCGTTGAATGAGCAGTTCTTC	CASSSRQGSLNEQFF
TRBJ1-1	NA	TRBV10-3	many	TGTGCCATCAGTGTGGGACGGGCCGAAACTGAAGCTTTCTTT	CAISVGRAETEAFF
TRBJ2-7	NA	TRBV20-1	few	TGCAGTGCTAGAGATGTGAATCACGACTACGAGCAGTACTTC	CSARDVNHDYEQYF
TRBJ2-7	NA	TRBV4-3	few	TGCGCCAGCAGCCAAGGGTTTGGGGACATTGCCTACGAGCAGTACTTC	CASSQGFGDIAYEQYF